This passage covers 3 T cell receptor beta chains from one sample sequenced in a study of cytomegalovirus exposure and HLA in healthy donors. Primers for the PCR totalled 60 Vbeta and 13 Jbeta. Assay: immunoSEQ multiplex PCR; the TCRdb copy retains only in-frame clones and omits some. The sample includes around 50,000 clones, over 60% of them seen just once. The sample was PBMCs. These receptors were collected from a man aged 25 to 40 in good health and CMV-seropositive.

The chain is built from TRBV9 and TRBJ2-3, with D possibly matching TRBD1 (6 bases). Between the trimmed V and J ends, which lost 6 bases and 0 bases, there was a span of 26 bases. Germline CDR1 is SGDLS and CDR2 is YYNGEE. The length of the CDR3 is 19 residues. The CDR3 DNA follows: TGTGCCAGCAACGACAGGAGAGAGAGCTACGTAGGAAGCACAGATACGCAGTATTTT. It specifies CASNDRRESYVGSTDTQYF.

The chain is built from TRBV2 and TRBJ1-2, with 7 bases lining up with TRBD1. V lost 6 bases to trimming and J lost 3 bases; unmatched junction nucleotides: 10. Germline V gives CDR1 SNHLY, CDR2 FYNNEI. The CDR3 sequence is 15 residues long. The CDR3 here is CASRENRGGYYGYTF. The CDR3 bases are TGTGCCAGCAGGGAAAACAGGGGCGGATACTATGGCTACACCTTC.

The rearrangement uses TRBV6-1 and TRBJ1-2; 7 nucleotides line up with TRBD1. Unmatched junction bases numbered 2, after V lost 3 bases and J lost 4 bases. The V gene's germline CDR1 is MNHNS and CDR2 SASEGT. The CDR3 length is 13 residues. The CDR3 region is CASSERGLYGYTF. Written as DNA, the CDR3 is TGTGCCAGCAGTGAGAGGGGGCTCTATGGCTACACCTTC.